This TCR beta chain was sequenced in a study of radiation and T cells in renal cell carcinoma. V lost 0 bases, J lost 6 bases, and 17 bases lay in between. Germline assignment: CDR1 SGHRS and CDR2 YFSETQ. CDR3 length equals 16 residues. The sample's treatment: treatment-naive control, cytoreductive nephrectomy. Control tumors came from treatment-naive patients without prior radiation. In this sample, this clone turned up once. Method: immunoSEQ multiplex PCR; TCRdb's copy keeps in-frame clones and lacks some. The sample carries over 10,000 clones, about 65% recorded once. The sequenced sample was tumor tissue, obtained from a patient whose treatment was nephrectomy without radiotherapy. The receptor was derived from an elderly woman with renal cell carcinoma. The chain is built from TRBV5-1 and TRBJ2-3; D is tentatively TRBD1 or TRBD2 (5 bases each). CDR3 sequence: CASSLGPGIGTDTQYF. The CDR3 DNA reads as TGCGCCAGCAGCTTGGGCCCCGGGATCGGGACCGATACGCAGTATTTT. The full variable domain, completed using reference TRBV5-1 and TRBJ2-3, is KAGVTQTPRYLIKTRGQQVTLSCSPISGHRSVSWYQQTPGQGLQFLFEYFSETQRNKGNFPGRFSGRQFSNSRSEMNVSTLELGDSALYLCASSLGPGIGTDTQYFGPGTRLTVL.